This TCR beta chain was documented in a study of blood T cell repertoires in COVID-19. Overall study: Spain, Italy and the United States supplied samples that represented acute and convalescent COVID-19. The analysed material was cDNA or gDNA that came from T cells, B-cell-depleted T cells, or PBMCs.

V trimming: 3 bases; J trimming: 5 bases; junction bases outside the gene matches: 7. The CDR3 sequence is 15 residues long. Germline-derived CDR1 and CDR2 are SGHTA and FQGNSA. Original processing methods: Amplification from reference gene primers served as the basis for estimated nucleated cell counts. Sequencing used immunoSEQ multiplex PCR; TCRdb keeps in-frame clones, though not all of them. V, J and clone size are those of that table, while D and trimming were read from the DNA. The sample consists of about 300,000 clones, around 84% of them appearing once. The specimen was peripheral blood. The source is a man between 65 and 79 years old with acute or convalescent COVID-19. The chain carries TRBV7-2 and TRBJ2-4; the match to TRBD2 covers 7 bases. The CDR3 coding sequence is TGTGCCAGCAGCTTGCTGGCTAGCGGAGAAAACATTCAGTACTTC. It encodes CASSLLASGENIQYF. Full variable domain (outside the CDR3, taken from reference TRBV7-2 and TRBJ2-4): GAGVSQSPSNKVTEKGKDVELRCDPISGHTALYWYRQSLGQGLEFLIYFQGNSAPDKSGLPSDRFSAERTGGSVSTLTIQRTQQEDSAVYLCASSLLASGENIQYFGAGTRLSVL.